A selection of T cell receptor beta chains follows, all from one sample in a study of T cell repertoires in cytomegalovirus infection. TCRdb processed the reads anew with MiXCR; each CDR3 protein has one entry. The table has fewer than 200,000 distinct CDR3 sequences, roughly a fifth seen once. Sequenced sample: PBMCs. The source of these receptors is a human donor in good health (CMV status not recorded). Some clones in this sample may be carry-over from other donors' samples. Both conserved end residues are part of each CDR3. Fields, in order: clone size, J gene, D gene, V gene, CDR3 DNA, CDR3 protein. A D gene is named only where the DNA matches it firmly. Expanded clones get a size class; other rows say once, few or many, or leave the size out.

abundance: few; j_gene: TRBJ1-4; d_gene: -; v_gene: TRBV29-1; CDR3nt: TGCAGCGCAAGTGGAGGAATTAATGAAAAACTGTTTTTT; CDR3aa: CSASGGINEKLFF
abundance: -; j_gene: TRBJ2-3; d_gene: TRBD1; v_gene: TRBV5-1; CDR3nt: TGCGCCAGCAGCGCCGGGGACAGGGCAACAGATACGCAGTATTTT; CDR3aa: CASSAGDRATDTQYF
abundance: many; j_gene: TRBJ1-2; d_gene: -; v_gene: TRBV7-8; CDR3nt: TGTGCCAGCAGCTTAGGGACGGGCGGCTACACCTTC; CDR3aa: CASSLGTGGYTF
abundance: few; j_gene: TRBJ1-1; d_gene: -; v_gene: TRBV28; CDR3nt: TGTGCCAGCACCCCTCGGGGTGAAGCTTTCTTT; CDR3aa: CASTPRGEAFF
abundance: many; j_gene: TRBJ2-3; d_gene: -; v_gene: TRBV27; CDR3nt: TGTGCCAGCGCCTCTTTACAGGGCCGCTCTACGCAGTATTTT; CDR3aa: CASASLQGRSTQYF
abundance: many; j_gene: TRBJ2-7; d_gene: TRBD2; v_gene: TRBV7-2; CDR3nt: TGTGCCAGCAGCTTAGGCGGCGGGAGGAGCTCCTACGAGCAGTACTTC; CDR3aa: CASSLGGGRSSYEQYF
abundance: many; j_gene: TRBJ1-5; d_gene: -; v_gene: TRBV6-2/TRBV6-3; CDR3nt: TGTGCCAGCAGTTCCCACCGATCGACTCTTGGTGTGCAGCCCCAGCATTTT; CDR3aa: CASSSHRSTLGVQPQHF
abundance: many; j_gene: TRBJ2-7; d_gene: TRBD1; v_gene: TRBV12-3/TRBV12-4; CDR3nt: TGTGCCAGCACCCAATCGGGACAGATCTACGAGCAGTACTTC; CDR3aa: CASTQSGQIYEQYF
abundance: -; j_gene: TRBJ1-4; d_gene: -; v_gene: TRBV10-3; CDR3nt: TGTGCCATCAGTGAATCTGAGACCTCTAATGAAAAACTGTTTTTT; CDR3aa: CAISESETSNEKLFF
abundance: -; j_gene: TRBJ1-6; d_gene: -; v_gene: TRBV20-1; CDR3nt: TGCAGTGCCGGGTCCAGGGGAAATTCACCCCTCCACTTT; CDR3aa: CSAGSRGNSPLHF
abundance: few; j_gene: TRBJ2-5; d_gene: TRBD2; v_gene: TRBV7-9; CDR3nt: TGTGCCAGCGTCGGGGCTAGCGGCCTCCAAGAGACCCAGTACTTC; CDR3aa: CASVGASGLQETQYF
abundance: many; j_gene: TRBJ1-2; d_gene: -; v_gene: TRBV10-3; CDR3nt: TGTGCCATCAGTGAGATTGGAGGGATGGGGGCTAACTATGGCTACACCTTC; CDR3aa: CAISEIGGMGANYGYTF
abundance: -; j_gene: TRBJ1-1; d_gene: -; v_gene: TRBV7-8; CDR3nt: TGTGCCAACAGCTTGGTAAAGGCTCAGAACACTGAAGCTTTCTTT; CDR3aa: CANSLVKAQNTEAFF
abundance: few; j_gene: TRBJ1-1; d_gene: -; v_gene: TRBV27; CDR3nt: TGTGCCAGCAACCATCTGGGGGCCCAGAACACTGAAGCTTTCTTT; CDR3aa: CASNHLGAQNTEAFF
abundance: -; j_gene: TRBJ2-7; d_gene: TRBD1; v_gene: TRBV29-1; CDR3nt: TGCAGCGTTGGACCCGGGACAGGGCAAAACGAGCAGTACTTC; CDR3aa: CSVGPGTGQNEQYF
abundance: few; j_gene: TRBJ1-1; d_gene: -; v_gene: TRBV20-1; CDR3nt: TGCAGTGCTTGGGGGGTCGAGGCTGAAGCTTTCTTT; CDR3aa: CSAWGVEAEAFF
abundance: -; j_gene: TRBJ2-7; d_gene: -; v_gene: TRBV11-2; CDR3nt: TGTGCCAGCAGCTTGCAGGGAGGAAGTCACTACGAGCAGTACTTC; CDR3aa: CASSLQGGSHYEQYF
abundance: -; j_gene: TRBJ1-2; d_gene: -; v_gene: TRBV5-6; CDR3nt: TGTGCCAGCAGCTTGAGAATCGGGACAAGTACTAACTATGGCTACACCTTC; CDR3aa: CASSLRIGTSTNYGYTF
abundance: -; j_gene: TRBJ1-1; d_gene: -; v_gene: TRBV11-2; CDR3nt: TGTGCCAGCAGCCACTTGGCCAGGAACACTGAAGCTTTCTTT; CDR3aa: CASSHLARNTEAFF
abundance: -; j_gene: TRBJ1-1; d_gene: -; v_gene: TRBV29-1; CDR3nt: TGCAGCGCTTGCAGGGAATTGAACACTGAAGCTTTCTTT; CDR3aa: CSACRELNTEAFF
abundance: few; j_gene: TRBJ2-5; d_gene: -; v_gene: TRBV6-2/TRBV6-3; CDR3nt: TGTGCCAGCAGTTACGGGGGGCAAGAGACCCAGTACTTC; CDR3aa: CASSYGGQETQYF
abundance: few; j_gene: TRBJ1-1; d_gene: -; v_gene: TRBV19; CDR3nt: TGTGCCAGTACCACGACAGGGAACACTGAAGCTTTCTTT; CDR3aa: CASTTTGNTEAFF
abundance: many; j_gene: TRBJ2-7; d_gene: TRBD2; v_gene: TRBV19; CDR3nt: TGTGCCAGTAGTATTCGGACTAGCGGACCCTACGAGCAGTACTTC; CDR3aa: CASSIRTSGPYEQYF
abundance: -; j_gene: TRBJ2-5; d_gene: -; v_gene: TRBV12-3/TRBV12-4; CDR3nt: TGTGCCAGCAGGACCGGGACACTTCAAGAGACCCAGTACTTC; CDR3aa: CASRTGTLQETQYF
abundance: few; j_gene: TRBJ2-4; d_gene: TRBD1; v_gene: TRBV20-1; CDR3nt: TGCAGTGCTAGTACTACAGGGGCCCGCAAAAACATTCAGTACTTC; CDR3aa: CSASTTGARKNIQYF
abundance: -; j_gene: TRBJ1-5; d_gene: -; v_gene: TRBV15; CDR3nt: TGTGCCACCAGCAGAGATCCCGGACAAAATCAGCCCCAGCATTTT; CDR3aa: CATSRDPGQNQPQHF
abundance: -; j_gene: TRBJ2-3; d_gene: TRBD1; v_gene: TRBV7-9; CDR3nt: TGTGCCAGCAGCATCCTAGGGGGCCCGGGAGATACGCAGTATTTT; CDR3aa: CASSILGGPGDTQYF
abundance: -; j_gene: TRBJ1-2; d_gene: -; v_gene: TRBV28; CDR3nt: TGTGCCAGCAGTTCCCCCGTGGGACGGCATCCTGGTGGCTACACCTTC; CDR3aa: CASSSPVGRHPGGYTF
abundance: few; j_gene: TRBJ2-3; d_gene: TRBD2; v_gene: TRBV5-4; CDR3nt: TGTGCCAGCGGGACTAGCGGCCCAGATACGCAGTATTTT; CDR3aa: CASGTSGPDTQYF
abundance: -; j_gene: TRBJ2-7; d_gene: TRBD1; v_gene: TRBV5-8; CDR3nt: TGTGCCAGCAGCTGGAGGGGACAGGGGACCTACGAGCAGTACTTC; CDR3aa: CASSWRGQGTYEQYF
abundance: -; j_gene: TRBJ2-1; d_gene: -; v_gene: TRBV2; CDR3nt: TGTGCCAGCAGAACTTGGACAGCGGAGGGTGAGCAGTTCTTC; CDR3aa: CASRTWTAEGEQFF
abundance: -; j_gene: TRBJ2-2; d_gene: TRBD2; v_gene: TRBV12-3/TRBV12-4; CDR3nt: TGTGCCAGCACGCCGGGACTAGGGTCAAACACCGGGGAGCTGTTTTTT; CDR3aa: CASTPGLGSNTGELFF
abundance: few; j_gene: TRBJ1-4; d_gene: -; v_gene: TRBV7-3; CDR3nt: TGTGCCAGCATCCTCGCGGGGACGACAACTAATGAAAAACTGTTTTTT; CDR3aa: CASILAGTTTNEKLFF
abundance: -; j_gene: TRBJ2-1; d_gene: -; v_gene: TRBV7-9; CDR3nt: TGTGCCAGCAGCTTAGTCAACAGGGATGAGCAGTTCTTC; CDR3aa: CASSLVNRDEQFF
abundance: few; j_gene: TRBJ2-7; d_gene: TRBD2; v_gene: TRBV5-1; CDR3nt: TGCGCCAGCAGCTTGGCCGGAGCGGGAGGGCCCGAGCAGTACTTC; CDR3aa: CASSLAGAGGPEQYF
abundance: -; j_gene: TRBJ2-1; d_gene: -; v_gene: TRBV19; CDR3nt: TGTGCCACTCGACGGGGTGGTGGCAATGAGCAGTTCTTC; CDR3aa: CATRRGGGNEQFF
abundance: -; j_gene: TRBJ2-3; d_gene: TRBD2; v_gene: TRBV7-9; CDR3nt: TGTGCCAGCGGGCGTAGCGGGAGTACGACAGATACGCAGTATTTT; CDR3aa: CASGRSGSTTDTQYF
abundance: few; j_gene: TRBJ2-5; d_gene: -; v_gene: TRBV28; CDR3nt: TGTGCCAGCAGTTTAGGGGGGGCCATCCAAGAGACCCAGTACTTC; CDR3aa: CASSLGGAIQETQYF
abundance: once; j_gene: TRBJ1-2; d_gene: -; v_gene: TRBV3-1; CDR3nt: TGTGCCAGCAGCCAGAGTGGCGCCTCCGGGCGCCAGGGCTACACCTTC; CDR3aa: CASSQSGASGRQGYTF
abundance: -; j_gene: TRBJ1-1; d_gene: -; v_gene: TRBV6-2/TRBV6-3; CDR3nt: TGTGTCAGCAGTTACTCCGGGGGGAGCGTGAACACTGAAGCTTTCTTT; CDR3aa: CVSSYSGGSVNTEAFF
abundance: few; j_gene: TRBJ2-7; d_gene: -; v_gene: TRBV12-3/TRBV12-4; CDR3nt: TGTGCCAGCAGTTTGTCCGTTCTCGGGCAGTACTTC; CDR3aa: CASSLSVLGQYF
abundance: -; j_gene: TRBJ2-1; d_gene: TRBD2; v_gene: TRBV20-1; CDR3nt: TGCAGTGCTAGAGCGGGAGGGGGGCACTACAATGAGCAGTTCTTC; CDR3aa: CSARAGGGHYNEQFF